Listed below are T cell receptor beta chains from one sample, sequenced in a study of blood T cell repertoires in COVID-19. Data came from immunoSEQ multiplex PCR; TCRdb stores just in-frame clones and leaves some out. Of around 190,000 clones detected, approximately 85% appear once; the ten largest clones hold 6.5% to 9%. The sequencing input was peripheral blood. All receptors derive from a woman aged 55-70 years with acute or convalescent COVID-19. The CDR3 runs from the conserved cysteine through the conserved F or W. A D gene is named only where the DNA matches it firmly. For some rows the clone size is stated as once, few or many, or as a class when expanded; others skip it.

V	D	size	J	DNA	CDR3
TRBV28	-	-	TRBJ1-6	TGTGCCAGCAGTTTACCGGCTGGGGGGACCGTATATAATTCACCCCTCCACTTT	CASSLPAGGTVYNSPLHF
TRBV3-1/TRBV3-2	TRBD2	-	TRBJ2-5	TGTGCCAGCAGCCTCTCGGGGGGTGAACAAGAGACCCAGTACTTC	CASSLSGGEQETQYF
TRBV14	-	-	TRBJ2-1	TGTGCCAGCAGCCAAGATCTGGGACACATGAATGAGCAGTTCTTC	CASSQDLGHMNEQFF
TRBV2	-	once	TRBJ2-3	TGTGCCAGCCCGAAGGGGGCGGGAGGCGCCGATACGCAGTATTTT	CASPKGAGGADTQYF
TRBV2	-	-	TRBJ1-1	TGTGCCAGCAGTGACCACGGACAGAACACTGAAGCTTTCTTT	CASSDHGQNTEAFF
TRBV10-3	TRBD1	-	TRBJ1-5	TGTGCCATCGGTCTTCGGACAGGCTTGAATCAGCCCCAGCATTTT	CAIGLRTGLNQPQHF
TRBV29-1	TRBD1	once	TRBJ2-2	TGCAGCGCGCCGGGACAGGGAAACACCGGGGAGCTGTTTTTT	CSAPGQGNTGELFF
TRBV10-1	-	-	TRBJ2-1	TGCGCCAGCAGTGAGTCTGGGGCAGCTAGCTCCTACAATGAGCAGTTCTTC	CASSESGAASSYNEQFF
TRBV30	TRBD1	few	TRBJ2-1	TGTGCCTGGAGCCTAGGGGGCATCGCCTACAATGAGCAGTTCTTC	CAWSLGGIAYNEQFF
TRBV5-8	-	-	TRBJ2-3	TGTGCCAGCAGCCCGGTCGGAGGAACCACAGATACGCAGTATTTT	CASSPVGGTTDTQYF
TRBV5-1	-	once	TRBJ2-3	TGCGCCAGCACTACGACGGGAGATACGCAGTATTTT	CASTTTGDTQYF
TRBV9	TRBD2	-	TRBJ2-2	TGTGCCAGCAGCTCGCCCCCCTCCGGGACTAGTGGCCTCACCGGGGAGCTGTTTTTT	CASSSPPSGTSGLTGELFF
TRBV6-5	-	-	TRBJ1-1	TGTGCCAGCATCTTACAGGGAAACACTGAAGCTTTCTTT	CASILQGNTEAFF
TRBV5-5	-	-	TRBJ2-7	TGTGCCAGCAGCTTGGCAGGGCCCTACGAGCAGTACTTC	CASSLAGPYEQYF
TRBV3-1/TRBV3-2	TRBD2	-	TRBJ2-2	TGTGCCAGCAGCCGCGGGGGGGGAGCGGCTGGGAGAACCGGGGAGCTGTTTTTT	CASSRGGGAAGRTGELFF
TRBV11-3	TRBD2	-	TRBJ2-5	TGTGCCAGCAGCTTAGGACTAGCGGAAGAGACCCAGTACTTC	CASSLGLAEETQYF